Presented here are 10 T cell receptor beta chains from one specimen sequenced in a study of beta chain features in type 1 diabetes. No antigen has been assigned to these receptors. General study results and limits: The study found moderately but significantly shorter TCRB CDR3s in all four CD4+ subsets of Type 1 diabetes patients.

The entirety of the isolated RNA underwent reverse transcription, so expressed TCRB transcripts were sequenced. The data were produced by immunoSEQ multiplex PCR, yet TCRdb's version contains in-frame clones alone and is incomplete. The sample includes 250,000 to 300,000 clones, approximately 25% seen only once; the top ten take 0.012%. Sequencing was carried out using naive CD4+ T cells from blood. The receptor source for this set is a woman between 25 and 40 years old with type 1 diabetes.

V and J are TRBV28 and TRBJ2-7; D unresolved. V was cut by 1 base and J by 2 bases, with 9 bases left in between. The CDR3 has 14 amino acids. In germline, CDR1 is MDHEN, CDR2 SYDVKM. CDR3 bases: TGTGCCAGCAGTTTATCTCCGGCGGCCTACGAGCAGTACTTC. Translating gives CASSLSPAAYEQYF.

This chain connects TRBV4-2 to TRBJ2-7; 7 bases match TRBD2. Germline-derived CDR1 and CDR2 are LGHNA and YNFKEQ. V gave up 0 bases and J gave up 4 bases; unmatched junction bases: 6. The CDR3 consists of 15 residues. CDR3 sequence: CASSQEGGSGYEQYF. The CDR3 DNA is TGTGCCAGCAGCCAAGAGGGCGGGAGTGGGTACGAGCAGTACTTC.

This clone has only a few counts. The chain combines TRBV18 with TRBJ2-1, with D hard to call. The ends were cut back, 1 base at V and 8 bases at J, with 12 bases in the middle. The CDR3 extends over 14 amino acids. The V gene's germline CDR1 is KGHSH and CDR2 LQKENI. The chain's CDR3 is CASSPRAPGDEQFF. As DNA, the CDR3 is TGTGCCAGCTCACCACGGGCCCCAGGTGATGAGCAGTTCTTC. The whole variable domain, filled in from reference TRBV18 and TRBJ2-1, reads NAGVMQNPRHLVRRRGQEARLRCSPMKGHSHVYWYRQLPEEGLKFMVYLQKENIIDESGMPKERFSAEFPKEGPSILRIQQVVRGDSAAYFCASSPRAPGDEQFFGPGTRLTVL.

This clone was detected only once. The CDR3 is CASSLPTGAAETQYF. The CDR3 nucleotides are TGTGCCAGCAGCTTACCGACAGGGGCAGCAGAGACCCAGTACTTC. The J gene is TRBJ2-5, the V gene TRBV9; TRBD1 agrees at 8 bases. Trimming cost V 4 bases and J 4 bases; bases outside gene matches: 9. Germline assignment: CDR1 SGDLS and CDR2 YYNGEE. The CDR3 spans 15 residues.

A few counts support this clone. J is TRBJ1-2 and V is TRBV27; TRBD1 aligns across 11 bases. The germline V gene has CDR1 MNHEY and CDR2 SMNVEV (reference sequence). The CDR3 runs 13 residues. Trimming cost V 5 bases and J 8 bases; bases outside gene matches: 4. In DNA form, the CDR3 reads TGTGCCAGCAGTCCGGACAGGGGGCGCGGCTACACCTTC. This translates into CASSPDRGRGYTF.

The V call is TRBV15, the J call TRBJ2-5; the match to TRBD1 covers 9 bases. The junction had 4 bases not matched to a gene; V was cut back by 3 bases and J by 5 bases. This CDR3 contains 14 residues. The germline CDR1 and CDR2 sequences are LNHNV and YYDKDF (reference sequence). The CDR3 sequence: CATSRGQGRETQYF. The CDR3 DNA sequence: TGTGCCACCAGCAGGGGACAGGGTCGGGAGACCCAGTACTTC.

CDR3 residues: CASSYRYGNSYEQYF. CDR3 sequence (DNA): TGTGCCAGCAGTTACCGGTACGGGAATTCCTACGAGCAGTACTTC. The V and J genes are TRBV6-5 and TRBJ2-7, with a possible D match to TRBD2 (5 bases). This CDR3 contains 15 residues. Trimming pared 2 bases from V and 1 base from J, leaving 12 bases between. The V gene's germline CDR1 is MNHEY and CDR2 SVGAGI.

This clone was detected a few times. This CDR3 is CASSLAATYNEQFF. The CDR3 DNA reads as TGCGCCAGCAGCCTAGCGGCCACCTACAATGAGCAGTTCTTC. J is TRBJ2-1 and V is TRBV5-1; TRBD2 matches 7 bases. The CDR3 covers 14 residues. Germline V lookup: CDR1 SGHRS, CDR2 YFSETQ. The junction had 3 bases not matched to a gene; V was cut back by 4 bases and J by 2 bases.

The V gene is TRBV29-1, the J gene TRBJ2-3; D uncertain. CDR1 and CDR2 from the germline V gene are SQVTM and ANQGSEA. This CDR3 has 14 amino acids. V was clipped by 4 bases and J by 0 bases, with 11 bases between them. The CDR3 DNA sequence: TGCAGCGTTGTCCAAGAGGTCAGCACAGATACGCAGTATTTT. Its translation is CSVVQEVSTDTQYF.

This clone showed up just a few times. J is TRBJ1-1 and V is TRBV6-5; unclear D gene. Trimming took 6 bases from V and 7 from J, leaving 18 bases between them. This CDR3 contains 14 residues. The germline CDR1 and CDR2 sequences are MNHEY and SVGAGI. The CDR3: CASRLDLSLGEAFF. As DNA, the CDR3 is TGTGCCAGCAGGCTGGACTTATCCCTGGGTGAAGCTTTCTTT.